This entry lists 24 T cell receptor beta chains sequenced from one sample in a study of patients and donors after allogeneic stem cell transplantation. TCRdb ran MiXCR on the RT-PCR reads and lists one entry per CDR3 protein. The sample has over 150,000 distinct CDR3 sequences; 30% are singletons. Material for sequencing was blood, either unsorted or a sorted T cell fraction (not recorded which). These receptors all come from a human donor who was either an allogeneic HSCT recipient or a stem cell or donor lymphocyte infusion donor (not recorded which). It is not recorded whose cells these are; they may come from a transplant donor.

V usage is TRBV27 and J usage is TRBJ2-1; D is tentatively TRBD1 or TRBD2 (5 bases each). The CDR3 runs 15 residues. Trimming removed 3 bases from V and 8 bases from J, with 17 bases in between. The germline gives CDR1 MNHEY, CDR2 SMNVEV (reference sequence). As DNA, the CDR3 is TGTGCCAGCAGTTTTCTCGGGGCTAGTTGGGATGAGCAGTTCTTC. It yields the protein CASSFLGASWDEQFF.

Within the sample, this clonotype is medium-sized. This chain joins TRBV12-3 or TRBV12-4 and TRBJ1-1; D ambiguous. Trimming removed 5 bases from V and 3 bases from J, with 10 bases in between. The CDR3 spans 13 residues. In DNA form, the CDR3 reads TGTGCCAGCAGTCGGACGGCCTACACTGAAGCTTTCTTT. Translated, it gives CASSRTAYTEAFF.

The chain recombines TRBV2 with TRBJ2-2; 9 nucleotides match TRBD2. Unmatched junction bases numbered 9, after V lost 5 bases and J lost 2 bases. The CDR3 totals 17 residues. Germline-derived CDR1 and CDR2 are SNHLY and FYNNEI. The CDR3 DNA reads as TGTGCCAGCAGTAAGGGCCGACTAGCGGTTAACACCGGGGAGCTGTTTTTT. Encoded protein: CASSKGRLAVNTGELFF.

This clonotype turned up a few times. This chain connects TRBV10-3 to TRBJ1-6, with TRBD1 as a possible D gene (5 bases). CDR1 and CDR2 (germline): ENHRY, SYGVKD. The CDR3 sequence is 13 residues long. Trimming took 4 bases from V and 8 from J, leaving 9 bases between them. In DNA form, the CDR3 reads TGTGCCATCAGTGGTGGGGCTGATTCACCCCTCCACTTT. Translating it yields CAISGGADSPLHF.

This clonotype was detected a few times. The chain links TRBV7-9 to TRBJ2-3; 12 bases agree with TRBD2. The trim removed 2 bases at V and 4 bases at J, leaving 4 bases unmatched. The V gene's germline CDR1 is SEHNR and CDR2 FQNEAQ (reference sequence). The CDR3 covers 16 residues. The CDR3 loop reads CASSLSASGRADTQYF. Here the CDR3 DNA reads TGTGCCAGCAGCTTATCCGCTAGCGGGAGGGCAGATACGCAGTATTTT.

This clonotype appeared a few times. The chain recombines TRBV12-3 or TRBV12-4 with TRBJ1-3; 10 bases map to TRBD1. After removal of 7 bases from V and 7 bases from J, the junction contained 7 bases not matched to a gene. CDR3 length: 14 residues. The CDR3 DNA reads TGTGCCAGCACCATGGGACAGGGGAGGAACACCATATATTTT. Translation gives CASTMGQGRNTIYF.

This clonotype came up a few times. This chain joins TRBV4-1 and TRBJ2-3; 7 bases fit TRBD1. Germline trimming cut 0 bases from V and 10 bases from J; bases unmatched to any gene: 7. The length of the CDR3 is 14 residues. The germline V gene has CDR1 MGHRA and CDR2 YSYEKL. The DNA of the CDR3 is TGCGCCAGCAGCCAAGAGGGTAGGGGGCTCGCGCAGTATTTT. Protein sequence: CASSQEGRGLAQYF.

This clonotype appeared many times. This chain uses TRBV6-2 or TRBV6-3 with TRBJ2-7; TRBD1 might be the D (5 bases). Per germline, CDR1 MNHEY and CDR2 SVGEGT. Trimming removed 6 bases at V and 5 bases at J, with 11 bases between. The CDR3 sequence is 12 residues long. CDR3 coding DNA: TGTGCCAGCAGCTTCGACAGCGACGAGCAGTACTTC. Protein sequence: CASSFDSDEQYF.

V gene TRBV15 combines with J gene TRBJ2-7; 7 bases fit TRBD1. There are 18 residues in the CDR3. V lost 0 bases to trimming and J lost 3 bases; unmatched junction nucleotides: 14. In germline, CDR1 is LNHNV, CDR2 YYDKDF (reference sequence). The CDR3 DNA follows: TGTGCCACCAGCAGAGATCCCGGACAGGCGACAGCTCACTACGAGCAGTACTTC. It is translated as CATSRDPGQATAHYEQYF.

The CDR3 here is CASSQGQLYTGELFF. Here the CDR3 DNA reads TGCGCCAGCAGCCAGGGACAACTTTACACCGGGGAGCTGTTTTTT. The rearrangement joins TRBV4-3 to TRBJ2-2, with TRBD1 as a possible D gene (6 bases). The V gene's germline CDR1 is LGHNA and CDR2 YSLEER. This CDR3 region has 15 residues. V was trimmed by 3 bases and J by 3 bases, leaving 11 bases between them.

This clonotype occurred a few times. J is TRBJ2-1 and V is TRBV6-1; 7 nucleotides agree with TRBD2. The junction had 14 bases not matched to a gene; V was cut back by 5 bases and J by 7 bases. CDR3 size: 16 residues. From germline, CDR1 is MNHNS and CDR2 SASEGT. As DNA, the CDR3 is TGTGCCAGCAGTCGTGACCCTAGCGGTACTTTTAATGAGCAGTTCTTC. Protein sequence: CASSRDPSGTFNEQFF.

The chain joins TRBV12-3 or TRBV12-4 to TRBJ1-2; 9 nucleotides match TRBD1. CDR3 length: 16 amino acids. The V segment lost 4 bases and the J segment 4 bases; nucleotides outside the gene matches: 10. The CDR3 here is CASSWGTGINLYGYTF. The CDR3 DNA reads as TGTGCCAGCAGTTGGGGGACAGGGATCAACCTCTATGGCTACACCTTC.

The CDR3 loop is CSGTHRGSYEQYF. In DNA form, the CDR3 reads TGCAGCGGGACCCACCGGGGCTCCTACGAGCAGTACTTC. V is TRBV29-1 and J is TRBJ2-7; weak D call: TRBD2 (5 bases). The CDR3 contains 13 residues. The V end was cut by 7 bases, the J end by 0 bases, with 13 bases between. The V gene's germline CDR1 is SQVTM and CDR2 ANQGSEA.

CDR3 sequence: CSVAPRAGEQFF. The CDR3 DNA is TGCAGCGTTGCCCCACGGGCAGGGGAGCAGTTCTTC. The chain has TRBV29-1 and TRBJ2-1, with a possible D match to TRBD1 (5 bases). The CDR3 loop spans 12 amino acids. Germline V gene data show CDR1 as SQVTM and CDR2 as ANQGSEA. The ends were cut back, 4 bases at V and 10 bases at J, with 14 bases in the middle.

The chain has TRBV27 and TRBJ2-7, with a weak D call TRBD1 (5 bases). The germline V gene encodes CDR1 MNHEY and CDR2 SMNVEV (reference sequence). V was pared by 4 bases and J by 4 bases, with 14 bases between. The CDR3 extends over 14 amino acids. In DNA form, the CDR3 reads TGTGCCAGCAGTTCCTCAGGGCAGTTGTACGAGCAGTACTTC. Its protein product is CASSSSGQLYEQYF.

The CDR3 is CASSTRAGPGTMSYNSPLHF. DNA for the CDR3: TGTGCCAGCAGTACCAGGGCGGGCCCAGGGACAATGTCCTATAATTCACCCCTCCACTTT. The V call is TRBV7-2, the J call TRBJ1-6; D possibly corresponds to TRBD1 (6 bases). Trimming shortened V by 6 bases and J by 1 base, and 25 bases separated the two germline ends. CDR1 SGHTA and CDR2 FQGNSA come from the germline V gene. The CDR3 is 20 residues long.

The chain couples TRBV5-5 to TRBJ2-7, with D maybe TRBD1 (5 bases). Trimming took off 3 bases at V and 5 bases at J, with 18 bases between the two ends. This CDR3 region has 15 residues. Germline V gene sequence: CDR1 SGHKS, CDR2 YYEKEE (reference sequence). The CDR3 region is CASSSLDRSGHEQYF. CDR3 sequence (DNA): TGTGCCAGCAGCTCCCTCGACAGAAGTGGCCACGAGCAGTACTTC. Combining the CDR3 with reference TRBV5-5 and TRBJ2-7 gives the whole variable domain DAGVTQSPTHLIKTRGQQVTLRCSPISGHKSVSWYQQVLGQGPQFIFQYYEKEERGRGNFPDRFSARQFPNYSSELNVNALLLGDSALYLCASSSLDRSGHEQYFGPGTRLTVT.

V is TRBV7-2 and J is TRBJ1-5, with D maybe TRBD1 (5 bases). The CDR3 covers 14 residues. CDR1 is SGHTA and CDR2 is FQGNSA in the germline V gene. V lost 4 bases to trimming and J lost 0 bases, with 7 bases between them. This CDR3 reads CASSSTVSNQPQHF. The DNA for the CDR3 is TGTGCCAGCAGCTCGACAGTTAGCAATCAGCCCCAGCATTTT.

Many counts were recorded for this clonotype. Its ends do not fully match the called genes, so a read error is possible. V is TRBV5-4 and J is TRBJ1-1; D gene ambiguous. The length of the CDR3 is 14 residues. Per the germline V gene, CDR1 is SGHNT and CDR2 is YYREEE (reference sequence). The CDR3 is CASSLGRSNTEAFF. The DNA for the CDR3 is TGTGCCAGCAGCTTGGGTCGATCGAACACCGAAGCTTTCTTT. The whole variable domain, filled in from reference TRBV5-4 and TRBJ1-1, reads ETGVTQSPTHLIKTRGQQVTLRCSSQSGHNTVSWYQQALGQGPQFIFQYYREEENGRGNFPPRFSGLQFPNYSSELNVNALELDDSALYLCASSLGRSNTEAFFGQGTRLTVV.

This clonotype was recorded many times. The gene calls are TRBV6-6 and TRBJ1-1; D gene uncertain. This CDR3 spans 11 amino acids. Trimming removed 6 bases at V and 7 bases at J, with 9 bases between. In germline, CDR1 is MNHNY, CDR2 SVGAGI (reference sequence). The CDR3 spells CASSQAVEAFF. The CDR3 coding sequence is TGTGCCAGCAGCCAGGCCGTTGAAGCTTTCTTT.

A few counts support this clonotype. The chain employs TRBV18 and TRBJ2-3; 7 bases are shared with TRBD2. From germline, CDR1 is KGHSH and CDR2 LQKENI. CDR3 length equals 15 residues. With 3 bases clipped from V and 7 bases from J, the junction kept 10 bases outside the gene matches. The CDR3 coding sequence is TGTGCCAGCTCACCCTTAGGGACTACCTCCCATACGCAGTATTTT. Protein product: CASSPLGTTSHTQYF.

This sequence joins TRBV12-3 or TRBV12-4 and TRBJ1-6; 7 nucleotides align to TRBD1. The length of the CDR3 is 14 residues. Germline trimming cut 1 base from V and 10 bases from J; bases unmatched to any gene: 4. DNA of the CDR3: TGTGCCAGCAGTTTAGAGGGGGCGCAATCACCCCTCCACTTT. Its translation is CASSLEGAQSPLHF.

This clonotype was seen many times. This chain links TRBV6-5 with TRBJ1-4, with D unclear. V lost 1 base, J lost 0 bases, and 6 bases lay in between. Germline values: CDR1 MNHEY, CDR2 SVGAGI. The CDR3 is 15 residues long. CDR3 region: CASSYYRATNEKLFF. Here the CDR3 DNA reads TGTGCCAGCAGTTACTACAGAGCAACTAATGAAAAACTGTTTTTT.

This CDR3 reads CAISESPGFGEKLFF. CDR3 nucleotide sequence: TGTGCCATCAGTGAGTCTCCCGGATTCGGTGAAAAACTGTTTTTT. This rearrangement joins TRBV10-3 to TRBJ1-4, with D hard to call. V was trimmed by 0 bases and J by 7 bases, leaving 12 bases between them. Per germline, CDR1 ENHRY and CDR2 SYGVKD. The CDR3 spans 15 residues.